What follows are 12 T cell receptor beta chains derived from one specimen sequenced in a study of blood T cell repertoires in COVID-19. Sequenced by immunoSEQ multiplex PCR; TCRdb stores in-frame clones only, minus some. The table records more than 50,000 clones, approximately 90% of them present only once. Sequencing used peripheral blood. The receptors stem from a woman aged 40-49 years with active COVID-19.

The chain links TRBV7-9 to TRBJ2-5, with a possible D match to TRBD1 (6 bases). V was cut by 4 bases and J by 0 bases, with 18 bases left in between. Germline CDR1 reads SEHNR; CDR2 reads FQNEAQ (reference sequence). The CDR3 is 17 amino acids. CDR3 sequence reads: CASSSLLGRGNQETQYF. The CDR3 DNA reads as TGTGCCAGCAGCTCCCTCTTAGGCAGGGGTAACCAAGAGACCCAGTACTTC.

The gene calls are TRBV19 and TRBJ1-5; TRBD1 is a possible D gene (5 bases). Germline values: CDR1 LNHDA, CDR2 SQIVND (reference sequence). Trimming took 6 bases from V and 5 from J, leaving 8 bases between them. The CDR3 is made up of 12 amino acids. CDR3 DNA: TGTGCCAGTAGCCCCAGGGATCAGCCCCAGCATTTT. It is translated as CASSPRDQPQHF.

Points on this clone: Its ends do not fully match the called genes, so a read error is possible. This chain links TRBV2 with TRBJ1-2; 7 bases map to TRBD1. Germline-derived CDR1 and CDR2 are SNHLY and FYNNEI. The CDR3 is made up of 13 amino acids. The CDR3 region is CASTERGRGGYTF. CDR3 DNA sequence: TGTGCCAGCACTGAAAGGGGGCGTGGTGGCTACACCTTC.

The chain joins TRBV7-9 to TRBJ2-1; D ambiguous. V lost 2 bases, J lost 3 bases, and 5 bases lay in between. There are 13 residues in the CDR3. Looked up from germline, CDR1 is SEHNR and CDR2 is FQNEAQ (reference sequence). Here the CDR3 DNA reads TGTGCCAGCAGCTTAAGCCACTACAATGAGCAGTTCTTC. This encodes CASSLSHYNEQFF.

The chain carries TRBV6-1 and TRBJ2-1; 9 bases fit TRBD2. The V segment lost 0 bases and the J segment 10 bases; nucleotides outside the gene matches: 25. Germline lookup yields CDR1 MNHNS and CDR2 SASEGT. This CDR3 region has 21 residues. The CDR3 region has the DNA TGTGCCAGCAGTGAAGCGACACGACCCCTTCGGTCCAGCGGGGGGATTCAAGAGCAGTTCTTC. It encodes CASSEATRPLRSSGGIQEQFF.

The chain is built from TRBV12-5 and TRBJ2-1; D not resolved. Germline CDR1 and CDR2: LGHNT and FRNRAP. The V end was cut by 10 bases, the J end by 6 bases, with 31 bases between. There are 18 residues in the CDR3. Here the CDR3 reads CAKGLHYVPRPVINEQFF. DNA of the CDR3: TGTGCTAAAGGCCTACACTATGTCCCCCGGCCCGTAATCAATGAGCAGTTCTTC.

CDR3 nucleotide sequence: TGTGCCAGCCGAGGACTTCGGAGTTCACCCCTCCACTTT. Translation: CASRGLRSSPLHF. The chain links TRBV2 to TRBJ1-6; no clear D gene. V dropped 8 bases and J dropped 9 bases, with 14 bases sitting between them. The CDR3 loop spans 13 amino acids. Germline V gives CDR1 SNHLY, CDR2 FYNNEI.

The V and J genes are TRBV27 and TRBJ2-7; 14 bases agree with TRBD2. Germline CDR1 and CDR2: MNHEY and SMNVEV (reference sequence). The CDR3 runs to 15 residues. V lost 6 bases to trimming and J lost 2 bases; unmatched junction nucleotides: 3. CDR3 amino acids: CASRWTSGGTYEQYF. The CDR3, as DNA: TGTGCCAGCAGGTGGACTAGCGGGGGGACCTACGAGCAGTACTTC.

V gene TRBV7-9 combines with J gene TRBJ2-3; a possible D gene is TRBD2 (5 bases). The CDR3 is 13 residues long. Deletions cut 5 bases from V and 1 base from J, with 7 bases between. CDR1 is SEHNR, CDR2 FQNEAQ, per germline (reference sequence). The CDR3 nucleotides read TGTGCCAGCAGCCGTAGCGGCACAGATACGCAGTATTTT. This gives the protein CASSRSGTDTQYF.

This chain connects TRBV6-6 to TRBJ2-3; D may be TRBD1 (6 bases). V gave up 4 bases and J gave up 6 bases, with 20 bases separating them. This CDR3 contains 16 residues. CDR1 and CDR2 from the germline V gene are MNHNY and SVGAGI (reference sequence). CDR3 sequence reads: CASSFGTGQRGDTQYF. The CDR3 nucleotides are TGTGCCAGCAGTTTCGGGACGGGCCAGAGGGGGGATACGCAGTATTTT.

The V and J genes are TRBV9 and TRBJ1-2; D not resolved. This CDR3 region has 11 residues. The germline V and J ends were trimmed by 4 bases and 3 bases, with 4 bases remaining between them. Per the germline V gene, CDR1 is SGDLS and CDR2 is YYNGEE. CDR3 coding DNA: TGTGCCAGCAGCCTTGACTATGGCTACACCTTC. Its translation is CASSLDYGYTF.

This sequence joins TRBV2 and TRBJ1-5; D might be TRBD1 (6 bases). The CDR3 spans 15 residues. CDR1 is SNHLY and CDR2 is FYNNEI in the germline V gene. V gave up 2 bases and J gave up 11 bases, with 19 bases separating them. The CDR3 sequence is CASSEKGTRGLTQHF. The CDR3 DNA is TGTGCCAGCAGTGAAAAAGGGACCAGGGGATTAACCCAGCATTTT.